The 28 T cell receptor beta chains reported below all come from one sample, sequenced in a study of cytomegalovirus exposure and HLA in healthy donors. Only in-frame clones appear in the TCRdb table, and some are missing; sequencing was by immunoSEQ multiplex PCR. This repertoire shows approximately 59,000 clones, roughly 92% found once; its top ten account for 5.3%. Sequenced material: PBMCs. The receptors shown here come from a man aged 18 to 30 in good health and CMV-seropositive.

The chain is built from TRBV7-8 and TRBJ2-7, with D possibly TRBD2 on 6 matching bases. V shed 5 bases and J shed 6 bases, with 20 bases lying between them. The length of the CDR3 is 15 residues. Germline CDR1 and CDR2: SGHVS and FQNEAQ. CDR3 in amino acids: CASSPTGGAGGEQYF. The CDR3 bases are TGTGCCAGCAGCCCGACTGGGGGAGCGGGTGGCGAGCAGTACTTC. Full variable domain (rest looked up from reference TRBV7-8 and TRBJ2-7): GAGVSQSPRYKVAKRGQDVALRCDPISGHVSLFWYQQALGQGPEFLTYFQNEAQLDKSGLPSDRFFAERPEGSVSTLKIQRTQQEDSAVYLCASSPTGGAGGEQYFGPGTRLTVT.

The gene calls are TRBV27 and TRBJ1-2; D unclear. CDR1 is MNHEY and CDR2 is SMNVEV in the germline V gene (reference sequence). There are 13 residues in the CDR3. The V end lost 3 bases, the J end lost 1 base, and 6 bases lay between the germline ends. The chain's CDR3 is CASSFGSNYGYTF. The CDR3 bases are TGTGCCAGCAGTTTTGGCAGTAACTATGGCTACACCTTC.

V and J are TRBV28 and TRBJ1-5; TRBD1 is a possible D gene (6 bases). Trimming removed 2 bases at V and 0 bases at J, with 8 bases between. The CDR3 totals 15 residues. Germline CDR1 and CDR2: MDHEN and SYDVKM. This chain's CDR3 is CASSLAGASNQPQHF. The CDR3 DNA follows: TGTGCCAGCAGTTTAGCAGGGGCTAGCAATCAGCCCCAGCATTTT. Based on the CDR3 plus reference TRBV28 and TRBJ1-5, the full variable domain is DVKVTQSSRYLVKRTGEKVFLECVQDMDHENMFWYRQDPGLGLRLIYFSYDVKMKEKGDIPEGYSVSREKKERFSLILESASTNQTSMYLCASSLAGASNQPQHFGDGTRLSIL.

The rearrangement uses TRBV28 and TRBJ1-5; tentative D call: TRBD1 (6 bases). V dropped 7 bases and J dropped 7 bases, with 23 bases sitting between them. The CDR3 totals 16 residues. Germline CDR1 is MDHEN and CDR2 is SYDVKM. The CDR3 DNA sequence: TGTGCCAGCATTCCGCGGGGGGCCCTCATGAACCAGCCCCAGCATTTT. It is translated as CASIPRGALMNQPQHF.

V gene TRBV2 combines with J gene TRBJ2-7; no definite D call. Germline V gene data show CDR1 as SNHLY and CDR2 as FYNNEI. The V end was cut by 2 bases, the J end by 0 bases, with 8 bases between. This CDR3 has 14 residues. The CDR3 region is CASSEIQISYEQYF. The CDR3 region has the DNA TGTGCCAGCAGTGAAATCCAGATCTCCTACGAGCAGTACTTC.

This chain joins TRBV5-1 and TRBJ2-7; 14 nucleotides line up with TRBD2. Germline-derived CDR1 and CDR2 are SGHRS and YFSETQ. After removal of 0 bases from V and 7 bases from J, the junction contained 3 bases not matched to a gene. The CDR3 runs 15 residues. CDR3: CASSLGLAGGGEQYF. The CDR3 coding sequence is TGCGCCAGCAGCTTGGGACTAGCGGGAGGGGGAGAGCAGTACTTC.

The rearrangement joins TRBV10-3 to TRBJ1-2, with 9 bases that match TRBD1. Germline CDR1 ENHRY, CDR2 SYGVKD. The CDR3 runs 12 residues. With V trimmed by 10 bases and J by 6 bases, 6 bases remained unmatched. The CDR3 loop reads CATHRTGDGYTF. The CDR3 nucleotides are TGTGCCACGCACCGGACAGGGGATGGCTACACCTTC.

This clone was observed a single time. The rearrangement links TRBV9 to TRBJ2-3, with 7 nucleotides matching TRBD1. CDR1 and CDR2 from the germline V gene are SGDLS and YYNGEE. After removal of 7 bases from V and 5 bases from J, the junction contained 16 bases not matched to a gene. The CDR3 extends over 16 amino acids. CDR3 in DNA: TGTGCCAGCTCCCTCGAGGGGGCTAGGTTGGGAGATACGCAGTATTTT. Translated: CASSLEGARLGDTQYF.

V is TRBV28 and J is TRBJ1-2; the match to TRBD1 covers 9 bases. CDR3 length: 13 residues. The germline V gene encodes CDR1 MDHEN and CDR2 SYDVKM. J lost 8 bases, V lost 3 bases, and 4 bases had no gene match. In DNA, the CDR3 is TGTGCCAGCAGTTTGGGACAGGGACTAGGCTACACCTTC. Translating gives CASSLGQGLGYTF.

The V gene is TRBV10-2, the J gene TRBJ2-6, with TRBD2 matching over 7 bases. The V and J ends lost 3 bases and 0 bases, in that order; junction bases with no gene match: 8. There are 18 residues in the CDR3. Per germline, CDR1 WSHSY and CDR2 SAAADI. CDR3 nucleotide sequence: TGCGCCAGCAGTGAATTGGCGGGAGATTACTCTGGGGCCAACGTCCTGACTTTC. Translating gives CASSELAGDYSGANVLTF.

V and J are TRBV30 and TRBJ2-7, with 8 bases matching TRBD1. In germline, CDR1 is GTSNPN, CDR2 SVGIG (reference sequence). CDR3 length: 13 amino acids. V lost 5 bases, J lost 3 bases, and 6 bases stayed unmatched. The CDR3 DNA sequence: TGTGCCTGGGCCGGGACAGGAGGCTACGAGCAGTACTTC. This translates into CAWAGTGGYEQYF. Filled out from reference TRBV30 and TRBJ2-7, the complete variable domain reads SQTIHQWPATLVQPVGSPLSLECTVEGTSNPNLYWYRQAAGRGLQLLFYSVGIGQISSEVPQNLSASRPQDRQFILSSKKLLLSDSGFYLCAWAGTGGYEQYFGPGTRLTVT.

V gene TRBV28 combines with J gene TRBJ1-5, with TRBD1 matching 8 bases. Germline-derived CDR1 and CDR2 are MDHEN and SYDVKM. The CDR3 covers 15 residues. J lost 6 bases, V lost 4 bases, and 8 bases had no gene match. CDR3: CASSSPGGVSQPQHF. The CDR3, as DNA: TGTGCCAGCAGTTCCCCAGGGGGCGTGAGTCAGCCCCAGCATTTT.

The chain carries TRBV18 and TRBJ1-2; TRBD1 matches 11 bases. CDR3 size: 17 residues. V dropped 4 bases and J dropped 8; count of bases not matched to a gene: 15. The germline gives CDR1 KGHSH, CDR2 LQKENI. CDR3 DNA: TGTGCCAGCTCACGAGGACAGGGGGCCGCTCTAACTATCGGCTACACCTTC. Its protein is CASSRGQGAALTIGYTF.

In its sample, this clone was seen once. The chain uses TRBV28 and TRBJ1-5; possibly TRBD1 for D (5 bases). This CDR3 spans 16 amino acids. Germline V gene lookup returns CDR1 MDHEN and CDR2 SYDVKM. V was cut by 4 bases and J by 3 bases, with 16 bases left in between. CDR3 bases: TGTGCCAGCAGTTCCCCGGGGACTGGGAACAATCAGCCCCAGCATTTT. Its translation is CASSSPGTGNNQPQHF.

This clone has only one observation. This chain joins TRBV5-1 and TRBJ2-5; D remains ambiguous. This CDR3 comprises 13 residues. Looked up from germline, CDR1 is SGHRS and CDR2 is YFSETQ. V lost 4 bases and J lost 0, with 7 bases in between. The DNA for the CDR3 is TGCGCCAGCAGCCTCAGGTACCAAGAGACCCAGTACTTC. Translated, it gives CASSLRYQETQYF.

The V and J genes are TRBV5-1 and TRBJ2-7, with TRBD2 identical over 10 bases. The CDR3 is 16 residues long. Per germline, CDR1 SGHRS and CDR2 YFSETQ. With V trimmed by 7 bases and J by 2 bases, 12 bases remained unmatched. The CDR3 nucleotides are TGCGCCAGCGCCTTTCAGCGGGAGGGCCCCACCTACGAGCAGTACTTC. This encodes CASAFQREGPTYEQYF.

The chain has TRBV6-4 and TRBJ2-1; no clear D gene. V lost 5 bases and J lost 6, with 17 bases in between. CDR3 length: 15 amino acids. Germline loops: CDR1 MRHNA, CDR2 SNTAGT. The CDR3 nucleotides read TGTGCCAGCAGTCCCTGGGCCCAGTCCGCCAATGAGCAGTTCTTC. This encodes CASSPWAQSANEQFF.

Only a few counts were recorded for this clone. This chain uses TRBV27 with TRBJ2-7, with unresolved D. The CDR3 runs to 14 residues. The ends were cut back, 5 bases at V and 3 bases at J, with 14 bases in the middle. Per germline, CDR1 MNHEY and CDR2 SMNVEV (reference sequence). The CDR3 loop reads CASSNPTYSYEQYF. CDR3 nucleotides: TGTGCCAGCAGTAACCCAACGTACAGCTACGAGCAGTACTTC.

The chain employs TRBV7-9 and TRBJ2-7; a possible D gene is TRBD2 (5 bases). Germline CDR1 SEHNR, CDR2 FQNEAQ (reference sequence). Trimming took 3 bases from V and 6 from J, leaving 6 bases between them. This CDR3 has 11 amino acids. Here the CDR3 reads CASSFRGEQYF. As DNA, the CDR3 is TGTGCCAGCAGCTTTCGGGGCGAGCAGTACTTC.

The genes are TRBV6-4 and TRBJ2-1, with 10 bases that match TRBD2. This CDR3 is built from 15 residues. CDR1 and CDR2 (germline): MRHNA, SNTAGT. The V and J ends lost 3 bases and 5 bases, in that order; junction bases with no gene match: 4. The CDR3, as DNA: TGTGCCAGCAGTGAAGGGCTAGCGGGGGACAATGAGCAGTTCTTC. Amino acid sequence: CASSEGLAGDNEQFF.

V gene TRBV30 combines with J gene TRBJ2-7; 9 bases align to TRBD1. The junction had 0 bases not matched to a gene; V was cut back by 3 bases and J by 3 bases. CDR1 and CDR2 (germline): GTSNPN, SVGIG (reference sequence). CDR3 length: 12 amino acids. CDR3 amino acids: CAWRTGGYEQYF. The CDR3 DNA is TGTGCCTGGAGGACAGGGGGCTACGAGCAGTACTTC.

The CDR3 here is CASIRPVSAEQFF. CDR3 sequence (DNA): TGTGCCAGCATCAGGCCGGTCTCGGCTGAGCAGTTCTTC. V is TRBV2 and J is TRBJ2-1, with D unresolved. This CDR3 is 13 amino acids long. Germline values: CDR1 SNHLY, CDR2 FYNNEI. The V gene lost 7 bases and the J gene lost 9 bases, with 16 bases spanning the gap.

The CDR3 region has the DNA TGCGCCAGCAGCCAAGAAGGCGGCAGAACATCAACTAATGAAAAACTGTTTTTT. It encodes CASSQEGGRTSTNEKLFF. The chain links TRBV4-1 to TRBJ1-4, with D unresolved. Germline lookup yields CDR1 MGHRA and CDR2 YSYEKL. CDR3 length: 18 amino acids. V lost 0 bases to trimming and J lost 0 bases, with 14 bases between them.

The sample holds one count of this clone. The chain employs TRBV19 and TRBJ2-2; D might be TRBD2 (5 bases). With 6 bases removed from V and 7 bases from J, the gap between germline ends came to 6 bases. CDR1 and CDR2 from the germline V gene are LNHDA and SQIVND (reference sequence). This CDR3 is 11 amino acids long. In nucleotides, the CDR3 is TGTGCCAGTAGGGAGGACGGGGAGCTGTTTTTT. Residues: CASREDGELFF.

This rearrangement joins TRBV10-1 to TRBJ2-7; 7 nucleotides align to TRBD1. The CDR3 is made up of 13 amino acids. Trimming cost V 0 bases and J 5 bases; bases outside gene matches: 1. Germline CDR1 WNHNN, CDR2 SYGVQD (reference sequence). The CDR3 region has the DNA TGCGCCAGCAGTGAGTCAGGGACAGACGAGCAGTACTTC. This codes for CASSESGTDEQYF.

This sequence joins TRBV19 and TRBJ2-2; TRBD1 is a possible D gene (6 bases). CDR3 length: 13 residues. Trimming removed 5 bases from V and 5 bases from J, with 9 bases in between. Germline V lookup: CDR1 LNHDA, CDR2 SQIVND (reference sequence). Written as DNA, the CDR3 is TGTGCCAGTAGTTCAGGGGTTACCGGGGAGCTGTTTTTT. Amino acid sequence: CASSSGVTGELFF.

CDR3 nucleotides: TGTGCCAGCAGCTCCCGACTAGCGGGAGTCTCAGGGGAGCTGTTTTTT. Its protein product is CASSSRLAGVSGELFF. The rearrangement joins TRBV7-8 to TRBJ2-2; 12 bases align to TRBD2. CDR1 and CDR2 (germline): SGHVS, FQNEAQ. This CDR3 is 16 amino acids long. The V gene end was trimmed by 4 bases and the J gene end by 8 bases; junction bases not matched to a gene: 8.

This chain joins TRBV5-1 and TRBJ1-4, with TRBD1 as a possible D gene (6 bases). Germline CDR1 reads SGHRS; CDR2 reads YFSETQ. This CDR3 region has 15 residues. V shed 0 bases and J shed 3 bases, with 9 bases lying between them. Here the CDR3 DNA reads TGCGCCAGCAGCTTGGTTCAGGGGTCTAATGAAAAACTGTTTTTT. Protein product: CASSLVQGSNEKLFF.